The clone carrying this TCR beta chain has only a few counts. The CDR3 runs 13 residues. Germline CDR1 is MNHEY and CDR2 is SVGAGI. Trimming shortened V by 7 bases and J by 1 base, and 10 bases separated the two germline ends. The draw of peripheral blood yielded around 10 milliliters from each donor. These data are taken from a study of blood T cells in healthy people across ages. The authors ran a second PCR of about 6 to 11 cycles using a sample-barcoded 5' primer and a J-beta primer mix. A template-switch adaptor that had 12 random nucleotides put a tag on each cDNA molecule. TCRdb reprocessed the 5' RACE reads with MiXCR, giving one entry per CDR3 protein. The sample has 760,000 or so distinct CDR3 sequences, roughly 25% seen once; the top ten hold 9% to 9.5%. These data also formed part of another study, on T cells of mothers and their children. According to that study: Related and unrelated pairs show TCR recombination output that thymic selection shapes similarly. There were no persistent microchimeric T cell clones detected.

The receptor was derived from a boy aged 5 to 17 in good health. Specimen: blood. V usage is TRBV6-5 and J usage is TRBJ1-1; D is unclear. The CDR3 reads CASIPTGNTEAFF. The CDR3 bases are TGTGCCAGCATCCCGACGGGGAACACTGAAGCTTTCTTT.